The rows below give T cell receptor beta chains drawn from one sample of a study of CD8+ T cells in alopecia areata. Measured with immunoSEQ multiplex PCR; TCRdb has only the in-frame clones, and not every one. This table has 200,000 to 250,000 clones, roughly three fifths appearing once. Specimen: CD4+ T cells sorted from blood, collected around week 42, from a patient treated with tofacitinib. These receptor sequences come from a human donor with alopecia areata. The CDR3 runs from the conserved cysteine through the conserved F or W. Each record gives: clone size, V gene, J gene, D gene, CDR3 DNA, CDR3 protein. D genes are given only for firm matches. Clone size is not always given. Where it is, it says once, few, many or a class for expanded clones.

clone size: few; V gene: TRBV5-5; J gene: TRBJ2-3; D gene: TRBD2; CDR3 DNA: TGTGCCAGCAGCGCGCCGGGACTAGCCGCAACCACAGATACGCAGTATTTT; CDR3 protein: CASSAPGLAATTDTQYF
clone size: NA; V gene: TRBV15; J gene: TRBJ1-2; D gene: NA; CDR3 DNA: TGTGCCACCAGCAGAGATCGAGGGGAAGACTATGGCTACACCTTC; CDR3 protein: CATSRDRGEDYGYTF
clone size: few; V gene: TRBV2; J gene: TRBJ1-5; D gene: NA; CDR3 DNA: TGTGCCAGCAGTGCTGAGGGATGGGGCAATCAGCCCCAGCATTTT; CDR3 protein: CASSAEGWGNQPQHF
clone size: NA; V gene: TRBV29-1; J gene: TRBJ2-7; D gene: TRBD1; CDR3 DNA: TGCAGCGGTTGGACAGGCTACGAGCAGTACTTC; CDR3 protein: CSGWTGYEQYF
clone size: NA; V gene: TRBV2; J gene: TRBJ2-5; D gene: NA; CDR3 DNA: TGTGCCAGCAGTGAAGGGGGGCCAAGGAGAGAGACCCAGTACTTC; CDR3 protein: CASSEGGPRRETQYF
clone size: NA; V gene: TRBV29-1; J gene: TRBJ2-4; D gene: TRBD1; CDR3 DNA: TGCAGCGTTGTCCGGGACAGGGCCGATCAGTACTTC; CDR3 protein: CSVVRDRADQYF
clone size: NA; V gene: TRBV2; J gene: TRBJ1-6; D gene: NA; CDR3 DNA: TGTGCCAGCAGTGGTAATTCACCCCTCCACTTT; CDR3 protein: CASSGNSPLHF
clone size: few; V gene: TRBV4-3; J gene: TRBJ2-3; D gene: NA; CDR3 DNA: TGCGCCAGCAGCCAAGATTTTACATTTGGAGGGGGCACAGATACGCAGTATTTT; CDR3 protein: CASSQDFTFGGGTDTQYF
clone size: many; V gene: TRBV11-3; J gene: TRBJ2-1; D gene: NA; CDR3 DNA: TGTGCCAGCAGCTTAATAGCCTACAATGAGCAGTTCTTC; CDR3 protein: CASSLIAYNEQFF
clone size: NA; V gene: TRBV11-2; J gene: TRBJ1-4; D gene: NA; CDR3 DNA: TGTGCCAGCAGCTTAGCTCGGTCCGGTGAAAAACTGTTTTTT; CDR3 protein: CASSLARSGEKLFF
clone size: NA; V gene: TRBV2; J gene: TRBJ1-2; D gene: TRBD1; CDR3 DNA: TGTGCCAGCAGTGGACAGGGGTCAAACTATGGCTACACCTTC; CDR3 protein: CASSGQGSNYGYTF
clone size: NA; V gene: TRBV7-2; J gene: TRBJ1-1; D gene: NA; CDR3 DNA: TGTGCCAGCAGCCCAACAAGGGACAAGAACACTGAAGCTTTCTTT; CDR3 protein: CASSPTRDKNTEAFF
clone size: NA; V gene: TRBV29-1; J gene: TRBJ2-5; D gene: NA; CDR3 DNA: TGCAGCGTAGGAGCAAAGGGGTCCCAGTACTTC; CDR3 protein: CSVGAKGSQYF
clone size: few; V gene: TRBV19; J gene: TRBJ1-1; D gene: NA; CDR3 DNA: TGTGCCAGTAGTAGACTGAACACTGAAGCTTTCTTT; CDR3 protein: CASSRLNTEAFF
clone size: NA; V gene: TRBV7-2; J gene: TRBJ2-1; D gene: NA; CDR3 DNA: TGTGCCAGCAGCTTTCAAGGTGAGCAGTTCTTC; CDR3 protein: CASSFQGEQFF
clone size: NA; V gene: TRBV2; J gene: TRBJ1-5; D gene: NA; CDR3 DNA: TGTGCCAGCAGTTACAGGGAGGGGTACGGTCAGCCCCAGCATTTT; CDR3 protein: CASSYREGYGQPQHF
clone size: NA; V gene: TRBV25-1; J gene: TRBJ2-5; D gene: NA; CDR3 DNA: TGTGCCAGCAGTGAAGACAGACGCGGGACCCAGTACTTC; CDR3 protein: CASSEDRRGTQYF
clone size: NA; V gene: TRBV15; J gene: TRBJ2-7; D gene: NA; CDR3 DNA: TGTGCCACCAGCAGAGATCTATTGTACGAGCAGTACTTC; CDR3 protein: CATSRDLLYEQYF
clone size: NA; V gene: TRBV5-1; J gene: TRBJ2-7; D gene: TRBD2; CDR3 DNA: TGCGCCAGCAGCTTACTAGCGGGGGGTCACTACGAGCAGTACTTC; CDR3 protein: CASSLLAGGHYEQYF
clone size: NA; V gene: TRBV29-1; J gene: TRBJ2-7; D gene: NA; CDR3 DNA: TGCAGCGTTGAAGGGAGGGCAGGGCCCTCCTACGAGCAGTACTTC; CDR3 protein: CSVEGRAGPSYEQYF
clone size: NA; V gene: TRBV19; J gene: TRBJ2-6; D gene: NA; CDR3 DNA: TGTGCCAGTAGTATAGGCCCCTTGGCCAACGTCCTGACTTTC; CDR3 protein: CASSIGPLANVLTF
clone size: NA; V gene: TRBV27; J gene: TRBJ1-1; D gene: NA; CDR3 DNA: TGTGCCAGCAGTAGAACCAGGGTTAGGGCGAACACTGAAGCTTTCTTT; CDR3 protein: CASSRTRVRANTEAFF
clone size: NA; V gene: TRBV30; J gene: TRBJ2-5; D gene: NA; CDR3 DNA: TGTGCCTGGAGTGTCCTCGCTAGCACAAAGACCCAGTACTTC; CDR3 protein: CAWSVLASTKTQYF
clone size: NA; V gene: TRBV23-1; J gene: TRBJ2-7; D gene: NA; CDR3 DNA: TGCGCCAGCAGTCGAATACGACTTTATTCCTACGAGCAGTACTTC; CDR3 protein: CASSRIRLYSYEQYF
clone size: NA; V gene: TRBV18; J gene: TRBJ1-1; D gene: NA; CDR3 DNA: TGTGCCAGCTCACCCCTGGGGGGTACTGAAGCTTTCTTT; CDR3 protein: CASSPLGGTEAFF
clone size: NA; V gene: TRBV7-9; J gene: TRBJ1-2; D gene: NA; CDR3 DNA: TGTGCCAGCAGCTTAGAGACCCCTCCCTGGGGCTACACCTTC; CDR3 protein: CASSLETPPWGYTF
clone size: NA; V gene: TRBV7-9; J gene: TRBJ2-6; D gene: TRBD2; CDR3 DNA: TGTGCCAGCAGCTCCAGCGGGGTCTCTGGGGCCAACGTCCTGACTTTC; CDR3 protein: CASSSSGVSGANVLTF
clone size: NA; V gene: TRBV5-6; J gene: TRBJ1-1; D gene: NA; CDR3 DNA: TGTGCCAGCAGCTTGGCCTCGCTTGAAGCTTTCTTT; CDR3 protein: CASSLASLEAFF
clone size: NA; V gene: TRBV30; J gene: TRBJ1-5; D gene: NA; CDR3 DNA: TGTGCCTGGAGTGAGGACATTAATCAGCCCCAGCATTTT; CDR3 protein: CAWSEDINQPQHF
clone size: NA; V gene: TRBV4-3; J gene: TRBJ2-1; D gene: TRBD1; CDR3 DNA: TGCGCCAGCAGCCTTACCGGGACAGGGAACAATGAGCAGTTCTTC; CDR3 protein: CASSLTGTGNNEQFF
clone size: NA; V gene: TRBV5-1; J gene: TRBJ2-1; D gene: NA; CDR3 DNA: TGCGCCAGCAGCTTGGGGTCTGGGACTCAGAGCTCCTACAATGAGCAGTTCTTC; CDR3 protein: CASSLGSGTQSSYNEQFF
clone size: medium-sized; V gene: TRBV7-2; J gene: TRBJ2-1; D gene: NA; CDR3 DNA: TGTGCCAGCAGCTCCCCGGGTGGGCAAGCTAAGGAGCAGTTCTTC; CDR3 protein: CASSSPGGQAKEQFF
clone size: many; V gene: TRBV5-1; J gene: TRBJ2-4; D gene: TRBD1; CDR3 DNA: TGCGCCAGCAGCTTGGGCCGTCGGACAGGGGGCTTGGAAAACATTCAGTACTTC; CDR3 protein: CASSLGRRTGGLENIQYF
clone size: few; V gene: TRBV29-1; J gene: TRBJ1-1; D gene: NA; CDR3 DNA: TGCAGCGTTGATTTTCAGAACACTGAAGCTTTCTTT; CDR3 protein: CSVDFQNTEAFF
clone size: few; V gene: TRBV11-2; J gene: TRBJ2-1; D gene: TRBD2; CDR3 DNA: TGTGCCAGCAGCTTGGCAGCTAGCGGGTACAATGAGCAGTTCTTC; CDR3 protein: CASSLAASGYNEQFF
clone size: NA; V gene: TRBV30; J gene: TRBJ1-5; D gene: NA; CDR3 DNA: TGTGCCTGGAGTTTAGGGGGTCAGCCCCAGCATTTT; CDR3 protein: CAWSLGGQPQHF
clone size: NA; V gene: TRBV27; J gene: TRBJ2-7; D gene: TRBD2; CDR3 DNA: TGTGCCAGCAGTTCACTAGCGGGGGGACTCTACGAGCAGTACTTC; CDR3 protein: CASSSLAGGLYEQYF
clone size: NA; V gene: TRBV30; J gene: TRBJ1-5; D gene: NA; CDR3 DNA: TGTGCCTGGAGTCCCCTGGCCGGGACAACCCAGCATTTT; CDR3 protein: CAWSPLAGTTQHF
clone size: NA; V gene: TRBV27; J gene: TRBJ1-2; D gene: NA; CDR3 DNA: TGTGCCAGCAGTTTGAAGGGGTATGGCTACACCTTC; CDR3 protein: CASSLKGYGYTF
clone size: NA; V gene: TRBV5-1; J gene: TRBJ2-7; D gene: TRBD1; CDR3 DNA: TGCGCCAGCAGCATCGGACAGGGGGCAAGCGAGCAGTACTTC; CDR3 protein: CASSIGQGASEQYF
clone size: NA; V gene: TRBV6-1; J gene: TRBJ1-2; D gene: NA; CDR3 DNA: TGTGCCAGCAGTGAATCCGACACCTTACGGCTTGTAGGCTACACCTTC; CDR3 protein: CASSESDTLRLVGYTF
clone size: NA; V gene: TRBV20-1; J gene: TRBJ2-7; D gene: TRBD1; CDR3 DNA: TGCAGTGCTGAACAGGGGTACGAGCAGTACTTC; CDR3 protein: CSAEQGYEQYF
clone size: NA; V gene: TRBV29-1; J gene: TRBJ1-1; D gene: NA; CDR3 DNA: TGCAGCGTTGTTGGGGGCGGGGGCACTGAAGCTTTCTTT; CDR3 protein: CSVVGGGGTEAFF